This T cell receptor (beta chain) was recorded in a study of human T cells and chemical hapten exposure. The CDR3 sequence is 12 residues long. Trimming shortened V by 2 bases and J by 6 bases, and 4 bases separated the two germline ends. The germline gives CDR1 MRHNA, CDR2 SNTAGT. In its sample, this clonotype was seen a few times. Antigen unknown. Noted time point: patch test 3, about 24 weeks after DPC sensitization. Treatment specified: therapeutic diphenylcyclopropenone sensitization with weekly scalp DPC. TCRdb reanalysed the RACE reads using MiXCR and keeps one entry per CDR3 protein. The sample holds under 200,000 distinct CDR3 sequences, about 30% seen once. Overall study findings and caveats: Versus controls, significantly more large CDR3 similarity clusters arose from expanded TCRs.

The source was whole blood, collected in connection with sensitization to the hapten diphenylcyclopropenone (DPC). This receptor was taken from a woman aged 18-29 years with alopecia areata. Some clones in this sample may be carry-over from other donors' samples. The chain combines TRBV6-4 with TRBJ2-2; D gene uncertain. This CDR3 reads CASSDGAGELFF. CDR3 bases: TGTGCCAGCAGTGACGGGGCCGGGGAGCTGTTTTTT.